This record covers a single TCR beta chain. These data are taken from a study of shared T cell receptors in the human thymus. The repertoire was sequenced with immunoSEQ multiplex PCR; TCRdb's copy has only in-frame clones and lacks some. The profile shows roughly 710,000 clones, approximately 85% of them singletons. This sample also appeared in a second study, on human thymus T cells.

The sample comprised thymocytes. The receptor was isolated from a girl in the first two years of life with a congenital heart defect.

The CDR3, as DNA: TGTGCCAGCAGTCCCCTCGGAGGGGATGAGCAGTTCTTC. The encoded protein is CASSPLGGDEQFF. The chain couples TRBV6-1 to TRBJ2-1; the D gene is possibly TRBD2 (6 bases). CDR3 length: 13 amino acids. Germline values: CDR1 MNHNS, CDR2 SASEGT. V lost 5 bases, J lost 8 bases, and 13 bases lay in between.